This entry lists 9 T cell receptor beta chains sequenced from one sample in a study of blood T cell repertoires in COVID-19 (dated by TCRdb to 2018 to 2020). Library creation used the immunoSEQ multiplex PCR assay. TCRdb took over this immuneACCESS table, retaining in-frame rearrangements with V and J assigned. Such tables are incomplete; in checked studies, under half of the missing clones stem from an unresolved V gene, and the remainder is unexplained. A total of about 68,000 clones appear in this sample, about 85% of them only once. Approximately 3.6% of the sample belongs to the ten largest clones. The sample taken for sequencing was peripheral blood. Receptors originate from a woman between 50 and 59 years old with COVID-19, enrolled during active disease.

V and J are TRBV19 and TRBJ2-3; a weak D match, TRBD2 (5 bases). From germline, CDR1 is LNHDA and CDR2 SQIVND (reference sequence). V was shortened by 4 bases and J by 2 bases, with 10 bases between the two germline ends. The CDR3 extends over 14 amino acids. In DNA, the CDR3 is TGTGCCAGTAGTACTGGACTCCTCACAGATACGCAGTATTTT. Translating gives CASSTGLLTDTQYF.

The chain combines TRBV10-3 with TRBJ2-2; no definite D call. The CDR3 totals 15 residues. The V and J ends lost 2 bases and 2 bases respectively, with 9 bases between them. Germline V lookup: CDR1 ENHRY, CDR2 SYGVKD. The CDR3 here is CAISEARGNTGELFF. The CDR3 DNA reads as TGTGCCATCAGTGAGGCGCGAGGAAACACCGGGGAGCTGTTTTTT.

The rearrangement uses TRBV13 and TRBJ2-1; 10 bases fit TRBD2. The length of the CDR3 is 16 residues. In germline, CDR1 is PRHDT, CDR2 FYEKMQ (reference sequence). With 8 bases clipped from V and 6 bases from J, the junction kept 13 bases outside the gene matches. The CDR3: CASGYVNPSGGNEQFF. DNA for the CDR3: TGTGCCAGCGGGTACGTCAACCCTAGCGGGGGCAATGAGCAGTTCTTC.

This clone has only a few counts. The CDR3 loop is CASSDPSGSYEQYF. The CDR3 DNA reads TGCGCCAGCAGCGACCCCAGCGGATCCTACGAGCAGTACTTC. The chain links TRBV5-1 to TRBJ2-7; a possible D gene is TRBD2 (5 bases). V lost 4 bases, J lost 1 base, and 12 bases lay in between. CDR3 length equals 14 residues. Per the germline V gene, CDR1 is SGHRS and CDR2 is YFSETQ.

The chain's CDR3 is CASTGKVGGTQYF. The CDR3, as DNA: TGCGCCAGCACGGGGAAGGTCGGGGGTACGCAGTATTTT. The J gene is TRBJ2-3, the V gene TRBV10-1; D may be TRBD2 (6 bases). Trimming removed 7 bases from V and 8 bases from J, with 16 bases in between. This CDR3 is built from 13 residues. CDR1 and CDR2 from the germline V gene are WNHNN and SYGVQD (reference sequence).

The chain carries TRBV28 and TRBJ2-7; 10 bases agree with TRBD2. The CDR3 totals 15 residues. V lost 6 bases, J lost 3 bases, and 8 bases stayed unmatched. The germline V gene has CDR1 MDHEN and CDR2 SYDVKM. The chain's CDR3 is CASSKNVAGGYEQYF. The CDR3 DNA reads as TGTGCCAGCAGCAAAAACGTAGCGGGAGGCTACGAGCAGTACTTC.

The chain couples TRBV3-1 (or the pseudogene TRBV3-2) to TRBJ2-1; 13 positions agree with TRBD2. Trimming at V came to 4 bases and at J to 6 bases, leaving 3 bases not matched to a gene. Germline V gene sequence: CDR1 LGHDT, CDR2 YNNKEL (reference sequence). The CDR3 covers 15 residues. Written as DNA, the CDR3 is TGTGCCAGCAGCCCGGGACTAGCGGGACCCAATGAGCAGTTCTTC. Amino acid sequence: CASSPGLAGPNEQFF.

The chain employs TRBV7-3 and TRBJ1-1, with no clear D. Trimming shortened V by 6 bases and J by 0 bases, and 8 bases separated the two germline ends. This CDR3 is 13 amino acids long. CDR1 is SGHTA and CDR2 is FQGTGA in the germline V gene. CDR3: CASRAGMNTEAFF. The CDR3 nucleotides read TGTGCCAGCAGGGCGGGGATGAACACTGAAGCTTTCTTT.

The V call is TRBV9, the J call TRBJ2-3, with 8 positions matching TRBD2. After removal of 3 bases from V and 2 bases from J, the junction contained 5 bases not matched to a gene. CDR3 size: 15 residues. Per germline, CDR1 SGDLS and CDR2 YYNGEE. CDR3 in amino acids: CASSARAGATDTQYF. The CDR3 bases are TGTGCCAGCAGCGCGCGAGCGGGGGCCACAGATACGCAGTATTTT.